This TCR beta chain was identified in a study of early T cells in non-severe SARS-CoV-2 infection. In the study overall: RNA in bulk from unsorted whole blood was sequenced, and chains were unpaired.

This CDR3 contains 13 residues. V gave up 5 bases and J gave up 1 base, with 8 bases separating them. Individually, cDNA molecules had unique molecular identifiers attached to them. From the 5' RACE reads, TCRdb called clonotypes with MiXCR, one entry per CDR3 protein. Among roughly 50,000 distinct CDR3 sequences, roughly 8% were seen once, and the ten largest hold about 11%. This sequence joins TRBV12-3 or TRBV12-4 and TRBJ2-5; D unresolved. This receptor was identified in an adult who was a healthcare worker with PCR-confirmed SARS-CoV-2 infection or an uninfected control (not recorded which). The starting material was whole blood, obtained at baseline. CDR3 residues: CASSKGTQETQYF. CDR3 DNA: TGTGCCAGCAGTAAGGGAACCCAAGAGACCCAGTACTTC.